This T cell receptor beta chain is drawn from a study of vaccination and CD4 T cells after COVID-19. With the Oncomine TCR Beta short-read assay, DNA from cultured CD4+ T cells was sequenced. A single record per CDR3 protein comes from TCRdb applying MiXCR to the PCR reads. In the table there are fewer than 20,000 distinct CDR3 sequences, around 45% of which are singletons. As to treatment: roughly 10-day PBMC culture with coronavirus spike peptide pools or control peptides (ViraFEST assay). Findings and caveats of the study: Only post-vaccination samples contained a median approximately 85% of the reactive clones in convalescent patients.

There are a few counts of this clonotype. The target antigen is unknown. CDR3 length: 15 amino acids. The ends lost 5 bases at V and 3 bases at J; junction bases unmatched: 6. Germline CDR1 is SGHVS and CDR2 is FQNEAQ. The rearrangement joins TRBV7-8 to TRBJ1-2; 10 bases are shared with TRBD1. The sample consisted of CD4+ T cells from blood, cultured in vitro, taken after SARS-CoV-2 vaccination. The TCR comes from a human donor who had recovered from COVID-19. In DNA form, the CDR3 reads TGTGCCAGCAGCACCATCGGACAGGGGGACTATGGCTACACCTTC. This encodes CASSTIGQGDYGYTF.